This is a list of T cell receptor beta chains from one sample in a study of cytomegalovirus exposure and HLA in healthy donors. Generated by immunoSEQ multiplex PCR, the TCRdb table keeps only in-frame clones and is missing some. The top ten clones hold 10% of a sample with fewer than 40,000 clones, about two thirds of them seen once. Sequencing was performed on PBMCs. The source is a man aged 40-55 years in good health and CMV-seropositive. CDR3s include the opening cysteine and the closing phenylalanine or tryptophan. The order of the fields is V gene, J gene, CDR3 protein.

v_gene: TRBV19
j_gene: TRBJ1-1
CDR3aa: CASSPRGNTEAFF

v_gene: TRBV6-5
j_gene: TRBJ2-5
CDR3aa: CASGYAGTAQETQYF

v_gene: TRBV4-2
j_gene: TRBJ2-5
CDR3aa: CASSQATSGGLNQETQYF

v_gene: TRBV7-9
j_gene: TRBJ2-1
CDR3aa: CASSLASGGGGSAYNEQFF

v_gene: TRBV5-1
j_gene: TRBJ2-3
CDR3aa: CASSEGQKTSTDTQYF

v_gene: TRBV27
j_gene: TRBJ1-1
CDR3aa: CASATSTGESDTEAFF

v_gene: TRBV9
j_gene: TRBJ2-3
CDR3aa: CASSVEGRGGTDTQYF

v_gene: TRBV4-1
j_gene: TRBJ2-5
CDR3aa: CASSPLRGGAGGTQYF

v_gene: TRBV6-5
j_gene: TRBJ1-1
CDR3aa: CASSYVAGGEDTEAFF

v_gene: TRBV5-4
j_gene: TRBJ1-6
CDR3aa: CASSLAEESPLHF

v_gene: TRBV9
j_gene: TRBJ2-1
CDR3aa: CASSGAPGTGGWNEQFF

v_gene: TRBV27
j_gene: TRBJ1-1
CDR3aa: CASSLFLGAVTEAFF

v_gene: TRBV5-6
j_gene: TRBJ2-7
CDR3aa: CASSPRGAPYEQYF

v_gene: TRBV6-1
j_gene: TRBJ1-5
CDR3aa: CASRDWEVNQPQHF

v_gene: TRBV7-9
j_gene: TRBJ1-2
CDR3aa: CASSPTTGNYGYTF

v_gene: TRBV9
j_gene: TRBJ2-1
CDR3aa: CASSVGQGLYTIF

v_gene: TRBV30
j_gene: TRBJ2-5
CDR3aa: CAWSVHRGVTETQYF

v_gene: TRBV5-1
j_gene: TRBJ2-2
CDR3aa: CASDRVGAGELFF

v_gene: TRBV27
j_gene: TRBJ2-1
CDR3aa: CASSSAGTGVYNEQFF

v_gene: TRBV7-2
j_gene: TRBJ1-4
CDR3aa: CASSSGSTNEKLFF

v_gene: TRBV10-3
j_gene: TRBJ1-2
CDR3aa: CASTSPPNYGYTF

v_gene: TRBV9
j_gene: TRBJ1-6
CDR3aa: CASSGGRGNSPLHF

v_gene: TRBV6-4
j_gene: TRBJ1-1
CDR3aa: CASSTRLGNMNTEAFF

v_gene: TRBV15
j_gene: TRBJ2-7
CDR3aa: CATSRGDRGGSYEQYF

v_gene: TRBV7-2
j_gene: TRBJ1-5
CDR3aa: CASSKTGTGTGQPQHF

v_gene: TRBV10-3
j_gene: TRBJ2-3
CDR3aa: CAIRAGLAAQTDTQYF

v_gene: TRBV6-6
j_gene: TRBJ1-2
CDR3aa: CASSYSSPGQNYGYTF

v_gene: TRBV7-2
j_gene: TRBJ1-1
CDR3aa: CASSFRGQTKSEAFF

v_gene: TRBV27
j_gene: TRBJ2-1
CDR3aa: CASSLWGQIYNEQFF

v_gene: TRBV28
j_gene: TRBJ1-5
CDR3aa: CASSLWSGGAGQPQHF

v_gene: TRBV7-8
j_gene: TRBJ2-7
CDR3aa: CASSLKRGGGYEQYF

v_gene: TRBV7-9
j_gene: TRBJ1-1
CDR3aa: CATSQQAIKNTEAFF

v_gene: TRBV2
j_gene: TRBJ1-4
CDR3aa: CASRLRTRSSEKLFF

v_gene: TRBV11-3
j_gene: TRBJ2-5
CDR3aa: CASSPGLAGGQETQYF

v_gene: TRBV10-3
j_gene: TRBJ2-7
CDR3aa: CAISDPRTISSYEQYF

v_gene: TRBV7-3
j_gene: TRBJ1-1
CDR3aa: CASSLEVNTEAFF

v_gene: TRBV9
j_gene: TRBJ2-5
CDR3aa: CASSVARGETQYF

v_gene: TRBV5-6
j_gene: TRBJ1-5
CDR3aa: CASSSDRPQHF

v_gene: TRBV2
j_gene: TRBJ2-7
CDR3aa: CASSERSGGEQYF

v_gene: TRBV9
j_gene: TRBJ2-5
CDR3aa: CASSPGLAGATMETQYF

v_gene: TRBV11-2
j_gene: TRBJ2-3
CDR3aa: CASSPRRTRGSTDTQYF

v_gene: TRBV10-3
j_gene: TRBJ2-7
CDR3aa: CASLAGPSYEQYF

v_gene: TRBV4-1
j_gene: TRBJ2-2
CDR3aa: CASSQETSGTNTGELFF

v_gene: TRBV9
j_gene: TRBJ2-5
CDR3aa: CASSSSGGVRETQYF

v_gene: TRBV19
j_gene: TRBJ1-5
CDR3aa: CASSIQRQPQHF

v_gene: TRBV28
j_gene: TRBJ2-7
CDR3aa: CASSFVAAYEQYF

v_gene: TRBV5-1
j_gene: TRBJ2-5
CDR3aa: CASTDPSFAETQYF

v_gene: TRBV19
j_gene: TRBJ1-3
CDR3aa: CASSIVSAGTERNTIYF

v_gene: TRBV9
j_gene: TRBJ2-1
CDR3aa: CASSDSTVGTSGNNEQFF

v_gene: TRBV2
j_gene: TRBJ1-4
CDR3aa: CASSGYTEKLFF

v_gene: TRBV6-6
j_gene: TRBJ2-5
CDR3aa: CASSYPGLGQETQYF

v_gene: TRBV5-1
j_gene: TRBJ2-5
CDR3aa: CASSPSGIQETQYF

v_gene: TRBV18
j_gene: TRBJ1-5
CDR3aa: CASSPEGDQPQHF